A few counts support the clone carrying this T cell receptor (delta chain). These data are taken from a study of gamma-delta chains in newborns, infants, children. TCRdb fed the reads to CATT. Among about 11,000 delta-chain clones listed, roughly 9% were seen once. The CDR3 is made up of 15 amino acids. The V gene end was trimmed by 2 bases and the J gene end by 1 base; junction bases not matched to a gene: 5. The germline gives CDR1 GEAIGNYY, CDR2 EKD. The V call is TRDV2, the J call TRDJ1, with 8 positions matching TRDD3. Sequencing was carried out using blood. The TCR originated in a child who was a newborn, infant or young child, either healthy, febrile or measles-vaccinated (not recorded which). The CDR3 loop reads CACDSNWGLTDKLIF. In DNA form, the CDR3 reads TGTGCCTGTGACAGCAACTGGGGGCTCACCGATAAACTCATCTTT.